Below, 9 T cell receptor beta chains from the same sample are listed, as sequenced in a study of CD8 T cells in ankylosing spondylitis. Study findings and constraints: Ankylosing spondylitis blood appeared to be characterized by a TCR beta motif of about 8 highly homologous variants.

A single record per CDR3 protein comes from TCRdb applying MiXCR to the 5' RACE reads. This sample has just under 550,000 distinct CDR3 sequences, with 12% found just once. These TCRs' antigens remain unknown. Sequencing was performed on blood, either unsorted or a sorted T cell fraction (not recorded which). The receptor source for this set is a male donor with ankylosing spondylitis.

This clonotype was seen a handful of times. The chain recombines TRBV20-1 with TRBJ1-5; the D is unclear. The V end lost 1 base, the J end lost 4 bases, and 11 bases lay between the germline ends. The CDR3 has 14 residues. The germline V gene has CDR1 DFQATT and CDR2 SNEGSKA (reference sequence). CDR3 amino acids: CSARVPGFNQPQHF. The CDR3 coding sequence is TGCAGTGCTAGAGTTCCAGGTTTTAATCAGCCCCAGCATTTT.

The V call is TRBV7-9, the J call TRBJ1-6; D unresolved. Trimming pared 5 bases from V and 6 bases from J, leaving 11 bases between. This CDR3 spans 14 amino acids. Per the germline V gene, CDR1 is SEHNR and CDR2 is FQNEAQ (reference sequence). The CDR3 here is CASSLTLGNSPLHF. CDR3 coding DNA: TGTGCCAGCAGCCTCACACTGGGTAATTCACCCCTCCACTTT. The whole variable domain, remainder taken from reference TRBV7-9 and TRBJ1-6, is DTGVSQNPRHKITKRGQNVTFRCDPISEHNRLYWYRQTLGQGPEFLTYFQNEAQLEKSRLLSDRFSAERPKGSFSTLEIQRTEQGDSAMYLCASSLTLGNSPLHFGNGTRLTVT.

This chain uses TRBV7-2 with TRBJ2-2; D is uncertain. Germline CDR1 SGHTA, CDR2 FQGNSA. The germline V and J ends were trimmed by 4 bases and 5 bases, with 14 bases remaining between them. The CDR3 has 15 amino acids. The CDR3 DNA sequence: TGTGCCAGCAGCTCTACGGCCCTACCAACCGGGGAGCTGTTTTTT. Protein product: CASSSTALPTGELFF.

This clonotype has just a few counts. The chain uses TRBV5-1 and TRBJ1-1; 7 nucleotides line up with TRBD1. The CDR3 runs 15 residues. The V gene end was trimmed by 0 bases and the J gene end by 1 base; junction bases not matched to a gene: 3. Germline CDR1 reads SGHRS; CDR2 reads YFSETQ. This chain's CDR3 is CASSLEGQTNTEAFF. The DNA of the CDR3 is TGCGCCAGCAGCTTGGAGGGACAGACGAACACTGAAGCTTTCTTT.

This clonotype was recorded many times. CDR3 DNA: TGCGCCAGCAGCCCGGGACTAGCGGTTTACAATGAGCAGTTCTTC. Amino acid sequence: CASSPGLAVYNEQFF. The chain is built from TRBV5-1 and TRBJ2-1, with 11 bases lining up with TRBD2. The CDR3 spans 15 residues. From germline, CDR1 is SGHRS and CDR2 YFSETQ. With V trimmed by 4 bases and J by 4 bases, 4 bases remained unmatched.

The chain carries TRBV10-3 and TRBJ2-3, with 11 bases aligning to TRBD2. The CDR3 spans 15 residues. Germline CDR1 ENHRY, CDR2 SYGVKD. V shed 6 bases, J shed 2 bases, and the junction held 4 bases outside the gene matches. CDR3 DNA sequence: TGTGCCATCAGGGGGACTAGCGGATTCACAGATACGCAGTATTTT. It is translated as CAIRGTSGFTDTQYF.

In this sample, this clonotype turned up a few times. The chain uses TRBV5-1 and TRBJ2-7; 7 bases agree with TRBD1. This CDR3 comprises 17 residues. The V and J ends lost 3 bases and 3 bases, in that order; junction bases with no gene match: 15. Germline V gene data show CDR1 as SGHRS and CDR2 as YFSETQ. The CDR3 loop is CASSSRGPRQGNYEQYF. The CDR3 DNA follows: TGCGCCAGCAGCTCCCGGGGTCCGAGACAGGGAAACTACGAGCAGTACTTC.

This clonotype has ten or more counts. The V and J genes are TRBV28 and TRBJ2-3; unclear D gene. V shed 9 bases and J shed 2 bases, with 12 bases lying between them. The CDR3 is made up of 13 amino acids. Germline V lookup: CDR1 MDHEN, CDR2 SYDVKM. CDR3 nucleotide sequence: TGTGCCAGTCGGATGATGGCCACAGATACGCAGTATTTT. It specifies CASRMMATDTQYF.

This clonotype was seen at least ten times. V is TRBV12-3 or TRBV12-4 and J is TRBJ2-1, with 13 bases identical to TRBD2. The CDR3 consists of 14 residues. Trimming cost V 6 bases and J 9 bases; bases outside gene matches: 5. DNA for the CDR3: TGTGCCAGCAGGGGACTAGCGGGAAAGGGTGAGCAGTTCTTC. Protein: CASRGLAGKGEQFF.